This T cell receptor beta chain was identified during a study of blood T cell repertoires in COVID-19. This clone has just a few counts. Using immunoSEQ multiplex PCR, the repertoire was profiled, and TCRdb retains in-frame clones only, with some absent. The table shows 300,000 to 400,000 clones, with 85% occurring only once. V shed 3 bases, J shed 2 bases, and the junction held 3 bases outside the gene matches. The germline gives CDR1 SGHTA, CDR2 FQGNSA. The length of the CDR3 is 15 residues. The chain uses TRBV7-2 and TRBJ2-3; TRBD2 agrees at 9 bases. The material sequenced was PBMCs or T cells enriched from blood (not recorded which). This clonotype was obtained from a woman between 25 and 40 years old who had been exposed to COVID-19. CDR3 protein: CASSLTSGVTDTQYF. CDR3 bases: TGTGCCAGCAGCTTGACTAGCGGTGTCACAGATACGCAGTATTTT.